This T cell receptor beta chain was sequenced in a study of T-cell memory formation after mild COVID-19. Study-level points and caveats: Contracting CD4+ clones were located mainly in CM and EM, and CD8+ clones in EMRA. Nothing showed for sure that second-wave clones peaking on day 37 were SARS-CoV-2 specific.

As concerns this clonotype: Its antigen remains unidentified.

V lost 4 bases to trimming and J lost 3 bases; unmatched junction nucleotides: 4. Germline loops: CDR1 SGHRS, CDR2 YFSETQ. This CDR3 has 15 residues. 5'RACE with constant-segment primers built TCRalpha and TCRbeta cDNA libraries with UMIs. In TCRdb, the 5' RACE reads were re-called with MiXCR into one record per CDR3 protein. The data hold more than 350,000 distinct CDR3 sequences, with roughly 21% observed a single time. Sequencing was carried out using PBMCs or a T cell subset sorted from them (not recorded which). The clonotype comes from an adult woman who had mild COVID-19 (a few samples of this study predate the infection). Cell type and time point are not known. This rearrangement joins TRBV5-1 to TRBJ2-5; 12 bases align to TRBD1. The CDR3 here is CASSGGTGGEETQYF. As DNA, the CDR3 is TGCGCCAGCAGCGGGGGGACAGGGGGCGAAGAGACCCAGTACTTC.